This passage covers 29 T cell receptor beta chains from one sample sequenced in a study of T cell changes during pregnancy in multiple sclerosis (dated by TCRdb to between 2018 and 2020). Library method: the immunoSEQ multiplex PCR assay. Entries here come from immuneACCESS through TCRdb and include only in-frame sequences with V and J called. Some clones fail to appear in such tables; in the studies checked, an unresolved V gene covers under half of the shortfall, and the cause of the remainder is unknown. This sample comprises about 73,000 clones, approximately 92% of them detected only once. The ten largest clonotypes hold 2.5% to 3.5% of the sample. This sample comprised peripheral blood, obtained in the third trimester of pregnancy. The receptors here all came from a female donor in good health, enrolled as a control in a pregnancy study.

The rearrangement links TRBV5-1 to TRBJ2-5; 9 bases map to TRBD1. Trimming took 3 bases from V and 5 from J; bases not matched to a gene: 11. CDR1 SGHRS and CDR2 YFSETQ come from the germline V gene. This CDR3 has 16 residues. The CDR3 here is CASSYAVTGGAETQYF. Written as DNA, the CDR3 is TGCGCCAGCAGCTATGCGGTTACAGGGGGCGCGGAGACCCAGTACTTC.

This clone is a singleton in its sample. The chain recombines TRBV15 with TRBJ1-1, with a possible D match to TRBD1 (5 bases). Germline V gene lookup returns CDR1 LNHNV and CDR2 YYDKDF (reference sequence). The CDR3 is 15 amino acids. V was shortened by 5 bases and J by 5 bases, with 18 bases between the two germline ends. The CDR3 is CATSGWGGRATEAFF. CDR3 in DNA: TGTGCCACCAGCGGCTGGGGGGGGAGGGCAACTGAAGCTTTCTTT.

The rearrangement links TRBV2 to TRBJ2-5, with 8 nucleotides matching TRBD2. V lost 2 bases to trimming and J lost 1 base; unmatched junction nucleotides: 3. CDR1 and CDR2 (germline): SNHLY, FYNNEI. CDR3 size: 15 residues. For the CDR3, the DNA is TGTGCCAGCAGTGAAAGCGGGGGACGCCAAGAGACCCAGTACTTC. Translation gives CASSESGGRQETQYF.

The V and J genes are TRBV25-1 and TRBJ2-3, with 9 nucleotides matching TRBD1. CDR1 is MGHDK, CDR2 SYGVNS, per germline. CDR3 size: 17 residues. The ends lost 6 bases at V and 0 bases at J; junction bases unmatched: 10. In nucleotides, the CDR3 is TGTGCCAGCAGGCCCGGGACAGGGACGACTAGCACAGATACGCAGTATTTT. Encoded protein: CASRPGTGTTSTDTQYF.

The CDR3 reads CASSTLGRTEAFF. CDR3 bases: TGTGCCAGTAGTACCCTGGGGAGGACTGAAGCTTTCTTT. This sequence joins TRBV19 and TRBJ1-1; no reliable D call. Trimming stripped 4 bases from V and 5 bases from J, with 11 bases between. CDR1 and CDR2 (germline): LNHDA, SQIVND (reference sequence). The CDR3 sequence is 13 residues long.

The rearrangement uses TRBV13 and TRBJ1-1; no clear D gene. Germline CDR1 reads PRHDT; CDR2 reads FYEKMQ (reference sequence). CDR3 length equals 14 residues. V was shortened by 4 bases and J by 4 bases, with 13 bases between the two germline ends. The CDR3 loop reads CASSSLLSGTEAFF. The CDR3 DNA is TGTGCCAGCAGCTCCCTCTTGAGCGGCACTGAAGCTTTCTTT.

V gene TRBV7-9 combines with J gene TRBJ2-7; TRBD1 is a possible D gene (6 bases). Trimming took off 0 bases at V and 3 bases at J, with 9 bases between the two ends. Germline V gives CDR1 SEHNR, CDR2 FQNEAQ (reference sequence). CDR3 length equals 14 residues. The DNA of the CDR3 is TGTGCCAGCAGCTTAGCGATACAGGGCTACGAGCAGTACTTC. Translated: CASSLAIQGYEQYF.

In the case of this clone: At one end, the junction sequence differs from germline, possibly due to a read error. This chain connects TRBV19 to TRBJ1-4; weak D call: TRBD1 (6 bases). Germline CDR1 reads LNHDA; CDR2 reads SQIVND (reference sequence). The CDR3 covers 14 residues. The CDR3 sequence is CASTEGRGNGKLFF. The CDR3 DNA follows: TGTGCCAGTACCGAGGGAAGGGGGAATGGAAAACTGTTTTTT.

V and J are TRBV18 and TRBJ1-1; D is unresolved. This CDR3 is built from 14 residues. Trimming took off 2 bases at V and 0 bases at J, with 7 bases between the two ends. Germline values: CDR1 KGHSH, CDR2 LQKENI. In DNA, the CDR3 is TGTGCCAGCTCACCAGGAGCTTTGAACACTGAAGCTTTCTTT. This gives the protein CASSPGALNTEAFF. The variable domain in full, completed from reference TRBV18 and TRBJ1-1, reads NAGVMQNPRHLVRRRGQEARLRCSPMKGHSHVYWYRQLPEEGLKFMVYLQKENIIDESGMPKERFSAEFPKEGPSILRIQQVVRGDSAAYFCASSPGALNTEAFFGQGTRLTVV.

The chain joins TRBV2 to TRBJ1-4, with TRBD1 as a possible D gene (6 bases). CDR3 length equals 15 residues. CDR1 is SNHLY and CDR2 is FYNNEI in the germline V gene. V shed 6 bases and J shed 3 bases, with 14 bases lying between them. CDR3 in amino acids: CASRTTGSANEKLFF. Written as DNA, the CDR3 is TGTGCCAGCAGAACAACAGGGTCGGCTAATGAAAAACTGTTTTTT.

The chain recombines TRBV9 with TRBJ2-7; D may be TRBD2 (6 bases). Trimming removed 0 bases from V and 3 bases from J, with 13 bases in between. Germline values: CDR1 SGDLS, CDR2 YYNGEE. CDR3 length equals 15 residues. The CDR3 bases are TGTGCCAGCAGCGTAGGTTCGGGAGTCCGCTACGAGCAGTACTTC. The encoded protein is CASSVGSGVRYEQYF. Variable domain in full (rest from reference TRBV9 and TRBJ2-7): DSGVTQTPKHLITATGQRVTLRCSPRSGDLSVYWYQQSLDQGLQFLIQYYNGEERAKGNILERFSAQQFPDLHSELNLSSLELGDSALYFCASSVGSGVRYEQYFGPGTRLTVT.

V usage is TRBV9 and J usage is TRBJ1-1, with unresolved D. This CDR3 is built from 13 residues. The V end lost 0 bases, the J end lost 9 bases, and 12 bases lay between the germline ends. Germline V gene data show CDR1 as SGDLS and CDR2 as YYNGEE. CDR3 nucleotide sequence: TGTGCCAGCAGCGTAGCTACTGGGCTTAAAGCTTTCTTT. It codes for CASSVATGLKAFF.

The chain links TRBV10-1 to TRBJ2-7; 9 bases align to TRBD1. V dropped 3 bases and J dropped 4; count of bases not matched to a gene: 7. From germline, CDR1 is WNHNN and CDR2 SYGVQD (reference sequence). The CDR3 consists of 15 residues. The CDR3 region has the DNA TGCGCCAGCAGTGAAGGGACAGGGCGGATTTACGAGCAGTACTTC. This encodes CASSEGTGRIYEQYF.

In DNA, the CDR3 is TGTGCCAGTAGACTCAGGGGAGGGGACAATGAGCAGTTCTTC. Its protein is CASRLRGGDNEQFF. This chain connects TRBV19 to TRBJ2-1, with TRBD2 as a possible D gene (7 bases). V was cut by 6 bases and J by 5 bases, with 14 bases left in between. The length of the CDR3 is 14 residues. In germline, CDR1 is LNHDA, CDR2 SQIVND (reference sequence).

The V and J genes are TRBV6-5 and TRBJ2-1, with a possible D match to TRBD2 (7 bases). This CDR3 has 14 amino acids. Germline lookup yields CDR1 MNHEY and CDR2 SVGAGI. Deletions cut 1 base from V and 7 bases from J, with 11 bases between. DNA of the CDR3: TGTGCCAGCAGTTACTGGGGGGGGCCGAATGAGCAGTTCTTC. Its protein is CASSYWGGPNEQFF.

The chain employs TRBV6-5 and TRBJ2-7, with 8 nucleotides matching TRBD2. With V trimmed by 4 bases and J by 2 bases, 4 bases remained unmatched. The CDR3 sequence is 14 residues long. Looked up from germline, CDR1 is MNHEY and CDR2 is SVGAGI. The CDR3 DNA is TGTGCCAGCAGTTTCCGAGCGGGGGCCTACGAGCAGTACTTC. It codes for CASSFRAGAYEQYF.

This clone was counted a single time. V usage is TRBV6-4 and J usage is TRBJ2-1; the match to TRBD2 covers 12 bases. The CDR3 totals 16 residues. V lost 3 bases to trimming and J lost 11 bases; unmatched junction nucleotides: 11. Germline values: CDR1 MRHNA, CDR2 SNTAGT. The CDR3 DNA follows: TGTGCCAGCAGTGAACTCCTAGCGGGAGGGCCTAATAAGCAGTTCTTC. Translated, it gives CASSELLAGGPNKQFF.

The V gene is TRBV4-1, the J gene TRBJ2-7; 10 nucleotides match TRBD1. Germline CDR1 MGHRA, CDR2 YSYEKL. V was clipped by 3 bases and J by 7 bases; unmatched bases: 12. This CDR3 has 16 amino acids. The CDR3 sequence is CASSHAPGQGLREQYF. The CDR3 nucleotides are TGCGCCAGCAGCCACGCCCCGGGACAGGGGTTGCGGGAGCAGTACTTC.

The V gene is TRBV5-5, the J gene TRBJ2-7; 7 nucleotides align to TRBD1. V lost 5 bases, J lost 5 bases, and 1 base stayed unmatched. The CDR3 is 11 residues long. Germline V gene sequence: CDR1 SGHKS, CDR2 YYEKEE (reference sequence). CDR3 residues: CASRTGNEQYF. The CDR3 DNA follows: TGTGCCAGCAGGACAGGGAACGAGCAGTACTTC.

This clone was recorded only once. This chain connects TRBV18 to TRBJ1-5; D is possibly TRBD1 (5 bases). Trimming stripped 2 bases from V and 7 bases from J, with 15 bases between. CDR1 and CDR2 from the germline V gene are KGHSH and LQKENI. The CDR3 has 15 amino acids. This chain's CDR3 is CASSPGSGFNQPQHF. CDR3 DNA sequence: TGTGCCAGCTCACCAGGGTCAGGGTTCAACCAGCCCCAGCATTTT.

CDR3 residues: CASSPGVPAYEQYF. As DNA, the CDR3 is TGTGCCAGCTCACCCGGGGTGCCTGCCTACGAGCAGTACTTC. The chain uses TRBV18 and TRBJ2-7, with a tentative D call TRBD2 (5 bases). V was pared by 3 bases and J by 2 bases, with 11 bases between. From germline, CDR1 is KGHSH and CDR2 LQKENI. The CDR3 extends over 14 amino acids.

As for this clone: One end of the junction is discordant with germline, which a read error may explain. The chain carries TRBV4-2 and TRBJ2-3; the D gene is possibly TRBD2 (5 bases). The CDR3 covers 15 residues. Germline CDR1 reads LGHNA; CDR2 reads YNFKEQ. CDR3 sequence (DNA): TGTGCCAGCAGGCAAGCGGATGCCGACACCGGTACGCAGTATTTT. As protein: CASRQADADTGTQYF.

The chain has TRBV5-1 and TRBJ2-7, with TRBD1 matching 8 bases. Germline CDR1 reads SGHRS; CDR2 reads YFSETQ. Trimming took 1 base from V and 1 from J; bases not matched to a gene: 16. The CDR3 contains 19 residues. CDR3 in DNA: TGCGCCAGCAGCTTGCCCGAGCTGGGGACAGGAAGAAATTCCTACGAGCAGTACTTC. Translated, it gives CASSLPELGTGRNSYEQYF.

The CDR3 DNA is TGTGCCAGCAGCTTGTCAGGGGCGCGCAACGAGCAGTACTTC. This sequence encodes CASSLSGARNEQYF. The chain joins TRBV11-2 to TRBJ2-7, with TRBD1 as a possible D gene (6 bases). Germline V gene data show CDR1 as SGHAT and CDR2 as FQNNGV. The CDR3 extends over 14 amino acids. V gave up 3 bases and J gave up 5 bases, with 14 bases separating them.

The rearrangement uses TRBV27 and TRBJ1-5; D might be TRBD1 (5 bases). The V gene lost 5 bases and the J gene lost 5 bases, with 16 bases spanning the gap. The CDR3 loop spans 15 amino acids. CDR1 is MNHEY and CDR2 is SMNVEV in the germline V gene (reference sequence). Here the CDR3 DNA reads TGTGCCAGCAGTAGACGGGGGATCAGGTATCAGCCCCAGCATTTT. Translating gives CASSRRGIRYQPQHF.

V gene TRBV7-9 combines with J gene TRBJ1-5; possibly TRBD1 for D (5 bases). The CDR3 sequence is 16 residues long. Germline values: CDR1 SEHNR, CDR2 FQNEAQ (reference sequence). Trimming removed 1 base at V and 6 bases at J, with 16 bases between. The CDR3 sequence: CASSLGGGMLSQPQHF. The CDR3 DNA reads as TGTGCCAGCAGCTTAGGGGGGGGGATGCTTTCTCAGCCCCAGCATTTT.

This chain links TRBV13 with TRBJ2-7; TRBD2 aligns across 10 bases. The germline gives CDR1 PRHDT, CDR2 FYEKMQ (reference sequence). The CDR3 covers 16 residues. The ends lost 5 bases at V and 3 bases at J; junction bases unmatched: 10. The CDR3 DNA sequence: TGTGCCAGCAGCGTTTCTAGCGGGGGCCCTAGCTACGAGCAGTACTTC. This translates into CASSVSSGGPSYEQYF.

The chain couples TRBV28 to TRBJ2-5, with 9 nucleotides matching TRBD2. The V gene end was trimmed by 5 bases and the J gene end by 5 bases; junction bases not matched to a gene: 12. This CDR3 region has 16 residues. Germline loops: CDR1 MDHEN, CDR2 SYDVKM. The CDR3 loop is CASSPERGSGGETQYF. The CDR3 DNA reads TGTGCCAGCAGTCCCGAGCGGGGTAGCGGGGGTGAGACCCAGTACTTC.

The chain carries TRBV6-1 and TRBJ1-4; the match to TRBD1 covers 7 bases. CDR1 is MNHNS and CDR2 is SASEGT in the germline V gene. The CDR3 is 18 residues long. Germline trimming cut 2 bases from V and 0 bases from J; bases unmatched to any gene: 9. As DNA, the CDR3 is TGTGCCAGCAGTGAAATGGGACAGAGGACCCCAACTAATGAAAAACTGTTTTTT. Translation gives CASSEMGQRTPTNEKLFF.